This T cell receptor beta chain was identified in a study of T cells in Graves' hyperthyroidism and ophthalmopathy. As for the study in general: At initial diagnosis, before any treatment had begun, peripheral blood was obtained.

Based on clinical symptoms, serum thyroxine and TRAb, thyroid ultrasound and orbital computed tomography, diagnoses were reached. TCR beta CDR3 sequences were amplified from RNA transcripts. In the first-round RT-PCR of the TCR CDR3, the HTBI primer set was used. TCRdb itself ran the multiplex PCR reads through MiXCR, one entry per CDR3 protein. The sample carries about 480,000 distinct CDR3 sequences, roughly 23% recorded once. Findings of the study overall: With a median lead of 6.5 months before onset, the model predicted ophthalmopathy. The majority of expanded thyroid clonotypes above 0.001 also appeared in blood.

Germline CDR1 reads LNHDA; CDR2 reads SQIVND (reference sequence). The CDR3 is made up of 17 amino acids. Trimming left V 0 bases short and J 0 bases short, with 12 bases between. Points on this clonotype: What it recognizes is unknown.

This chain links TRBV19 with TRBJ2-1; D remains ambiguous. The receptor was isolated from a woman in her 70s with Graves' ophthalmopathy. The sample was blood. The CDR3: CASSIDHTTRSYNEQFF. The DNA of the CDR3 is TGTGCCAGTAGTATAGACCATACTACCCGCTCCTACAATGAGCAGTTCTTC.